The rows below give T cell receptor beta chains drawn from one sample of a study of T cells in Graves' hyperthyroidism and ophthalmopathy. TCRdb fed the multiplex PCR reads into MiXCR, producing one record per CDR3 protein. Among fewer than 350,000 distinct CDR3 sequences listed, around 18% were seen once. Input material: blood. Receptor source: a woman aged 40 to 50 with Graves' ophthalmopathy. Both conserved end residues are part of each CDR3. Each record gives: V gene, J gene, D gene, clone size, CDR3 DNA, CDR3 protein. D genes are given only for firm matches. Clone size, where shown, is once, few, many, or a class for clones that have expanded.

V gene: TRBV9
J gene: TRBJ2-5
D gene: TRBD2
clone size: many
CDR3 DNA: TGTGCCAGCAGCGTAGCTGGACTAGCGGGAGGGCAAGAGACCCAGTACTTC
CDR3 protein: CASSVAGLAGGQETQYF

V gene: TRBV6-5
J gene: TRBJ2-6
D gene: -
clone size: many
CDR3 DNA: TGTGCCAGCAAAGGAGCGGGACAGCCATCTACTGGGGCCAACGTCCTGACTTTC
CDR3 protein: CASKGAGQPSTGANVLTF

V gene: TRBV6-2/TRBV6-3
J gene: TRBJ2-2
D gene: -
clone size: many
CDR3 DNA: TGTGCCAGCAGTTACCTTTCCTACGGGGCGACTAACACCGGGGAGCTGTTTTTT
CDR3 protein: CASSYLSYGATNTGELFF

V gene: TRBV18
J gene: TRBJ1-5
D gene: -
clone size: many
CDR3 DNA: TGTGCCAGCTCACCGGAGGTTACGACCCCGGTCCATTTT
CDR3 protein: CASSPEVTTPVHF

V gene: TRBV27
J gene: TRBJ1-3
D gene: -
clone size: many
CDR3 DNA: TGTGCCAGCAGAAAACAGGGAACCTCTGGAAACACCATATATTTT
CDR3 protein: CASRKQGTSGNTIYF

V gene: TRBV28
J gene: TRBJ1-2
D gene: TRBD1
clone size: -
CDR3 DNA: TGTGCCAGCAGTTTGACAGGGTATCATGGCTACACCTTC
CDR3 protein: CASSLTGYHGYTF

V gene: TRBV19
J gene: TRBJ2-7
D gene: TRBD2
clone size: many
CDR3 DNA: TGTGCCAGTAGTAGCCTAGCGGGAGGCGAGCAGTACTTC
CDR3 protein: CASSSLAGGEQYF

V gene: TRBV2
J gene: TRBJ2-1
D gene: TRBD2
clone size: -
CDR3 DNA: TGTGCCAGCAGGACTACTAGCGAGCGACCTTACGATGAGCAGTTCTTC
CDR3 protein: CASRTTSERPYDEQFF

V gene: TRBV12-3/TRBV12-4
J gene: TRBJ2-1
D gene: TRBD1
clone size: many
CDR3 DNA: TGTGCCAGCACCTCCGGGACAGGGGGCTCGGAGAGTGAGCAGTTCTTC
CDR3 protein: CASTSGTGGSESEQFF

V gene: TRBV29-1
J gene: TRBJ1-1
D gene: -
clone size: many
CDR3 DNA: TGCAGCGTCGTAGGTAAATACTATGAAGCTTTCTTT
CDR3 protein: CSVVGKYYEAFF

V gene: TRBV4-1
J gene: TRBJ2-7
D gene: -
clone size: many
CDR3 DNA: TGCGCCAGCAGCCATGCAGCGAGCGTCTCCTACGAGCAGTACTTC
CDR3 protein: CASSHAASVSYEQYF

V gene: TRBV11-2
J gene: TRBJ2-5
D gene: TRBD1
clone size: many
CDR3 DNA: TGTGCCAGCAGCTCGATACAGGGGGCTCGAGAGACCCAGTACTTC
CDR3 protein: CASSSIQGARETQYF

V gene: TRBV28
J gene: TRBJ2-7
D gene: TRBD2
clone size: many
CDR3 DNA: TGTGCCAGCGGAGTAGCGGGGCTCAGCTACGAGCAGTACTTC
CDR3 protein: CASGVAGLSYEQYF

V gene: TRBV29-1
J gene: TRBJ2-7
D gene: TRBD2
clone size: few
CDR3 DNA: TGCAGCGTCCTAGGGACTAGCGGCTCCTACGAGCAGTACTTC
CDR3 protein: CSVLGTSGSYEQYF

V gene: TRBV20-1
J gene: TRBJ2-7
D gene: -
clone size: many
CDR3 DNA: TGCAGTGCTCCCTCTTCCGACACCTACTACGAGCAGTACTTC
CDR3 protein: CSAPSSDTYYEQYF

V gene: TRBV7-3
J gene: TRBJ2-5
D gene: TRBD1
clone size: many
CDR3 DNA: TGTGCCAGCAGCTCAGGGGGACAGGGGAGTACAGAGACCCAGTACTTC
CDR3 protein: CASSSGGQGSTETQYF

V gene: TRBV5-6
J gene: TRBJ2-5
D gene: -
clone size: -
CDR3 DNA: TGTGCCAGCAGGGACACCTACCAAGAGACCCTGTACTTC
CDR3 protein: CASRDTYQETLYF

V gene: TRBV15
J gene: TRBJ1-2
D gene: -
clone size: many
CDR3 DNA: TGTGCCACCAGCAGAGGGCTGTTAGATGGCTACACCTTC
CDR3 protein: CATSRGLLDGYTF

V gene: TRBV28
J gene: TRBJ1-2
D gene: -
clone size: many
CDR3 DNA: TGTGCCAGCAGGCTGACAGGACCCTATGGCTACACCTTC
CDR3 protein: CASRLTGPYGYTF

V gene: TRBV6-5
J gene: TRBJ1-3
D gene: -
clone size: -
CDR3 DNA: TGTGCCAGCAGTTCACCTTTACTCGACACCATATATTTT
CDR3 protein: CASSSPLLDTIYF

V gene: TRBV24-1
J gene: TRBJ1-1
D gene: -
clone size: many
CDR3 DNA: TGTGCCCCAAACACTGAAGCTTTCTTT
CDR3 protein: CAPNTEAFF

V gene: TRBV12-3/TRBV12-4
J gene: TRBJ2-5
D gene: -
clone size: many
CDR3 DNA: TGTGCCAGCACACAAAATCGGGCCCTGAAAGAGACCCAGTACTTC
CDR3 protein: CASTQNRALKETQYF

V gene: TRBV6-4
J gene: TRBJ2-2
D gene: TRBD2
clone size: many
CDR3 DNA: TGTGCCAGCAGTGACTCGGGGGGAGGGCCGGGCACCGGGGAGCTGTTTTTT
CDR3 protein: CASSDSGGGPGTGELFF

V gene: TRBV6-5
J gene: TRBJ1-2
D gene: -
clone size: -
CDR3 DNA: TGTGCCAGCAGTTACTCGAGACAGGTCTGGCGCGGCTACACCTTC
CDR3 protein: CASSYSRQVWRGYTF

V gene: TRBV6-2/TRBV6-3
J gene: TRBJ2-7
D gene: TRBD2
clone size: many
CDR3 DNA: TGTGCCAGCAGATTAGCGGGACCGCTCTACGAGCAGTACTTC
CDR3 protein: CASRLAGPLYEQYF

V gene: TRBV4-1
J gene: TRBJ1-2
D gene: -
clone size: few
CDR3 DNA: TGCGCCAGCAGCCCCGTTCTGGACAGACGATCTAACTATGGCTACACCTTC
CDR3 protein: CASSPVLDRRSNYGYTF

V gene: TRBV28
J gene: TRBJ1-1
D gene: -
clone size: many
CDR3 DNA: TGTGCCAGCACGACTGCTTCTGAAGCTTTCTTT
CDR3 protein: CASTTASEAFF

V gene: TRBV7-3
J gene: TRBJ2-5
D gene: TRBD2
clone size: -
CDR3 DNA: TGTGCCAGCAGCTTAAGCGGGAGGTGGGAGACCCAGTACTTC
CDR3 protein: CASSLSGRWETQYF

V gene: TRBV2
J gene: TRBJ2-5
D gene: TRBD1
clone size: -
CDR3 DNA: TGTGCCAGCAACCGGGACAGGACTCAAGAGACCCAGTACTTC
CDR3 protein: CASNRDRTQETQYF

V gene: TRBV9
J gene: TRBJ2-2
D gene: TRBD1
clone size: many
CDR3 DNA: TGTGCCAGCAGCGCCGGACAGGTCTACACCGGGGAGCTGTTTTTT
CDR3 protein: CASSAGQVYTGELFF

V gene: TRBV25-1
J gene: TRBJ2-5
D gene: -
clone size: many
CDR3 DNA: TGTGCCAGCAGTGAATATAATTACGGCGGGGAGACCCAGTACTTC
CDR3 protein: CASSEYNYGGETQYF

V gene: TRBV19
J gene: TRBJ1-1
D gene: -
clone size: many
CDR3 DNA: TGTGCCAGTAGTCCGGGGTCCCAATTATTGAACACTGAAGCTTTCTTT
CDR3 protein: CASSPGSQLLNTEAFF

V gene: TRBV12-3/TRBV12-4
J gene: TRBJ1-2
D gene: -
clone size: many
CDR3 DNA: TGTGCCAGCAGTTTTCACGGGGCCGCATCGGAAGATGGCTACACCTTC
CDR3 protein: CASSFHGAASEDGYTF

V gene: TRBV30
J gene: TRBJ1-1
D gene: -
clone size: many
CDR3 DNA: TGTGCCTGGAGCCGACGGACGTTGAACACTGAAGCTTTCTTT
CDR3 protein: CAWSRRTLNTEAFF

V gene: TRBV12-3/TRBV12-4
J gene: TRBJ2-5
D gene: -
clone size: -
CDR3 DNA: TGTGCCAGAAGTTTGAACAGGAAAGAGACACAGTACTTC
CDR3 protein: CARSLNRKETQYF

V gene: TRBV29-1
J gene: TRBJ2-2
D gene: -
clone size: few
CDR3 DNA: TGCAGCGGGCAGGGTGGGACCGGGGAGCTGTTTTTT
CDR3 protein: CSGQGGTGELFF

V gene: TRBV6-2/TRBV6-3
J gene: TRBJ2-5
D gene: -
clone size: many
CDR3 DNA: TGTGCCAGCAGTTATTTATCTCAGGAGACCCAGTACTTC
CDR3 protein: CASSYLSQETQYF

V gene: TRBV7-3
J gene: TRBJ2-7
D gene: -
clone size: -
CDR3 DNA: TGTGCCAGCAGCCCCTACGGGCGGAGGGCCGAGCAGTACTTC
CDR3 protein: CASSPYGRRAEQYF

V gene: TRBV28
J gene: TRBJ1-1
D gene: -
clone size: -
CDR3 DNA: TGTGCCAGCGAAGACAGGAAAAAAACCTTACTTACTGAAGCTTTCTTT
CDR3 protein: CASEDRKKTLLTEAFF

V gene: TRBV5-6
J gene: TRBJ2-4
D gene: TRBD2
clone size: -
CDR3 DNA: TGTGCCAGCAACTACGGGGGGACCTCAAACATTCAGTACTTC
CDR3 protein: CASNYGGTSNIQYF

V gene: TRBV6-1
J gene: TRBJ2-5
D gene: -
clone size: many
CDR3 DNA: TGTGCCAGCAGGATGGACGGTCCTGGGACCCAGTACTTC
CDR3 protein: CASRMDGPGTQYF